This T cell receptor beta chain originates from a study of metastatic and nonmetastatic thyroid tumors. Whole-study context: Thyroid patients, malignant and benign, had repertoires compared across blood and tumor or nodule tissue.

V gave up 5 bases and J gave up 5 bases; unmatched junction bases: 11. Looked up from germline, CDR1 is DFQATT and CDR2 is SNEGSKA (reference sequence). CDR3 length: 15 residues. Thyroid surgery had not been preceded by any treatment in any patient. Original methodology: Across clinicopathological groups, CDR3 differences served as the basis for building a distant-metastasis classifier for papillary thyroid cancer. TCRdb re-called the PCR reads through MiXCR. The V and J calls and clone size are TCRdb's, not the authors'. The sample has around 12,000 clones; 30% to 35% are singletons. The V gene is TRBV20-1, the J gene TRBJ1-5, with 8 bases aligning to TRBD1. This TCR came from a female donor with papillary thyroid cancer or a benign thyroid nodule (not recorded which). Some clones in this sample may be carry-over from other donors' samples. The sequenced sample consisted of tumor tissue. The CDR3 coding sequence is TGCAGTGCTCGACAGGGGTATATCGGCGATCAGCCCCAGCATTTT. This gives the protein CSARQGYIGDQPQHF.